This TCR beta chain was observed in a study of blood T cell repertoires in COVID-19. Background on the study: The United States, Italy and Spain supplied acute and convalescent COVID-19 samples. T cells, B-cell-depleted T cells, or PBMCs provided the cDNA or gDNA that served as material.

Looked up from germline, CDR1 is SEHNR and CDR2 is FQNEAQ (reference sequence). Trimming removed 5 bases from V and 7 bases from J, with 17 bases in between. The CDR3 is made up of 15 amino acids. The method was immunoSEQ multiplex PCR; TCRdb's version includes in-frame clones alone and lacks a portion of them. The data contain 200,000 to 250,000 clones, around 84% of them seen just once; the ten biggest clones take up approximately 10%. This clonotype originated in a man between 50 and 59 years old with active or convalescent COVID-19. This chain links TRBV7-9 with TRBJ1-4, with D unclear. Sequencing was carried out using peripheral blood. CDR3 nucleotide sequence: TGTGCCAGCAGCACGGGCTCCATGGCGGGTGAAAAACTGTTTTTT. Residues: CASSTGSMAGEKLFF.